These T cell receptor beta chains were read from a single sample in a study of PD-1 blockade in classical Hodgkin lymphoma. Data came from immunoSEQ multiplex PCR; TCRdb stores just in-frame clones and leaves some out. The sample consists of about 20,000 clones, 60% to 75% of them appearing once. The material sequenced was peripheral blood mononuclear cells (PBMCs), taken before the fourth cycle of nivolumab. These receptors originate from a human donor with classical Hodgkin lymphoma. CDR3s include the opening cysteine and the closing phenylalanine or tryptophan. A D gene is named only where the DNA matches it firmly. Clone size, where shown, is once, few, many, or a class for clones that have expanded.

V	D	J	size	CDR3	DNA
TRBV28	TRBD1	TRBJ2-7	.	CASIPPGQGLKQYF	TGTGCCAGCATTCCTCCGGGACAGGGGCTCAAACAGTACTTC
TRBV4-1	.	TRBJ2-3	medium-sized	CASSQVSGRASTDTQYF	TGCGCCAGCAGCCAAGTTTCCGGCAGGGCAAGCACAGATACGCAGTATTTT
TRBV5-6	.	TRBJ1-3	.	CASSLISALGNTIYF	TGTGCCAGCAGCTTGATAAGCGCCTTAGGAAACACCATATATTTT
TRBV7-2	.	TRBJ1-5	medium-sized	CASSSNAGNSNQPQHF	TGTGCCAGCAGCTCCAACGCAGGGAATAGCAATCAGCCCCAGCATTTT
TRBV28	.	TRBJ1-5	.	CASSLYQAGGGQPQHF	TGTGCCAGCAGTTTATATCAGGCAGGAGGCGGGCAGCCCCAGCATTTT
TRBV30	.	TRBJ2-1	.	CARGSSYNEQFF	TGTGCTAGGGGGAGCTCCTACAATGAGCAGTTCTTC
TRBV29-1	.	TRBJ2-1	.	CSVEDPKEPNEQFF	TGCAGCGTTGAAGATCCAAAAGAGCCCAATGAGCAGTTCTTC
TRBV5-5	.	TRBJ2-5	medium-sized	CASSLGPGEGETQYF	TGTGCCAGCAGCTTAGGGCCAGGGGAAGGAGAGACCCAGTACTTC
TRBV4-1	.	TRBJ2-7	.	CASSQALEAVEQYF	TGCGCCAGCAGCCAAGCGCTAGAAGCTGTCGAGCAGTACTTC
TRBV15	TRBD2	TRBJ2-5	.	CATSSQIAGAVGETQYF	TGTGCCACCAGCAGTCAAATAGCGGGAGCGGTAGGAGAGACCCAGTACTTC
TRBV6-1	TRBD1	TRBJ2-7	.	CASSEGFGTATYEQYF	TGTGCCAGCAGTGAAGGCTTCGGGACAGCCACCTACGAGCAGTACTTC
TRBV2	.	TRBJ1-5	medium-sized	CASADRSDQPQHF	TGTGCCAGCGCTGACAGGTCTGATCAGCCCCAGCATTTT
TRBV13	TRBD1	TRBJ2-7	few	CASSLGLQGQGSYEQYF	TGTGCCAGCAGCTTAGGCCTTCAGGGACAGGGTTCCTACGAGCAGTACTTC
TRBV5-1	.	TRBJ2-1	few	CASSEGSVGAEQFF	TGCGCCAGCAGCGAGGGATCTGTAGGTGCTGAGCAGTTCTTC
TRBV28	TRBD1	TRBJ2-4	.	CASSLVPGGRKNIQYF	TGTGCCAGCAGTTTAGTCCCAGGGGGCCGCAAAAACATTCAGTACTTC
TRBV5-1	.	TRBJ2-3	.	CASSPGKTTDTQYF	TGCGCCAGCAGCCCAGGAAAGACCACAGATACGCAGTATTTT
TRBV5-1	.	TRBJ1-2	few	CASSNPKGVEKNYGYTF	TGCGCCAGCAGCAACCCGAAGGGGGTGGAGAAAAACTATGGCTACACCTTC
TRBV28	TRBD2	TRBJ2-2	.	CASSLKAGVATGELFF	TGTGCCAGCAGTTTAAAAGCGGGAGTTGCCACCGGGGAGCTGTTTTTT
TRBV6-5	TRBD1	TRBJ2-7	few	CASRPRGDRVYEQYF	TGTGCCAGCAGACCTCGGGGGGACAGGGTCTACGAGCAGTACTTC
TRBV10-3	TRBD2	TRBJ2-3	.	CATLALAGATDTQYF	TGTGCCACCCTGGCCCTAGCGGGGGCCACAGATACGCAGTATTTT
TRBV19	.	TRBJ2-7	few	CASSIDLDPSYEQYF	TGTGCCAGTAGTATAGATCTAGACCCCTCCTACGAGCAGTACTTC
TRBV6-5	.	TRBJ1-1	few	CASSYKAGEAFF	TGTGCCAGCAGTTACAAGGCAGGGGAAGCTTTCTTT
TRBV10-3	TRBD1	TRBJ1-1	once	CAIREQGMFTEAFF	TGTGCCATCAGGGAACAGGGGATGTTCACTGAAGCTTTCTTT
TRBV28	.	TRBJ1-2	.	CASSLLVSGNHGYTF	TGTGCCAGCAGTTTGTTAGTCTCAGGGAACCATGGCTACACCTTC
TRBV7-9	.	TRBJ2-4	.	CASSLVEGPKNIQYF	TGTGCCAGCAGCCTAGTGGAGGGACCCAAAAACATTCAGTACTTC
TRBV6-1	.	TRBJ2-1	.	CASKRVGSSYNEQFF	TGTGCCAGCAAGAGGGTAGGGAGCTCCTACAATGAGCAGTTCTTC
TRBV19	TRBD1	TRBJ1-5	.	CASKLGTGTNQPQHF	TGTGCCAGTAAGTTAGGGACAGGGACCAATCAGCCCCAGCATTTT
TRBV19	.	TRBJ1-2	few	CASNDLWGTDYGYTF	TGTGCCAGTAATGACCTTTGGGGGACGGACTATGGCTACACCTTC
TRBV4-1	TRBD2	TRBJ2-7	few	CASSRLAGEPYEQYF	TGCGCCAGCAGCAGGCTAGCGGGAGAGCCCTACGAGCAGTACTTC
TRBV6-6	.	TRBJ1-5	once	CASSHLQGSSPQHF	TGTGCCAGCAGCCACTTACAGGGTTCATCCCCCCAGCATTTT
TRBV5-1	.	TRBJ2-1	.	CASSLDTASRYNEQFF	TGCGCCAGCAGCTTGGACACAGCTAGCAGATACAATGAGCAGTTCTTC
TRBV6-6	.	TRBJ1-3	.	CASSQQGFGNTIYF	TGTGCCAGCAGTCAGCAGGGGTTCGGAAACACCATATATTTT
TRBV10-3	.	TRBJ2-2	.	CAISGGQITGELFF	TGTGCCATCAGTGGGGGACAAATCACCGGGGAGCTGTTTTTT
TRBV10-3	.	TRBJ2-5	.	CAISEPGSQETQYF	TGTGCCATCAGTGAGCCTGGGAGTCAAGAGACCCAGTACTTC
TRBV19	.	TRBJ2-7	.	CASSFRDISYEQYF	TGTGCCAGTAGTTTTCGAGACATTTCCTACGAGCAGTACTTC
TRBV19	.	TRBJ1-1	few	CASSAHAGAKEAFF	TGTGCCAGTAGTGCTCATGCAGGGGCAAAGGAAGCTTTCTTT
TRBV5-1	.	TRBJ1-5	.	CASSLGPQGSQPQHF	TGCGCCAGCAGCTTGGGCCCACAGGGAAGCCAGCCCCAGCATTTT
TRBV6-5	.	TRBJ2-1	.	CASSSPTREQFF	TGTGCCAGCAGTTCCCCGACACGTGAGCAGTTCTTC
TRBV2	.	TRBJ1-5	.	CASSEMAGNQPQHF	TGTGCCAGCAGTGAAATGGCGGGCAATCAGCCCCAGCATTTT
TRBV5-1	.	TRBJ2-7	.	CASSLLDGPYEQYF	TGTGCCAGCAGCTTGCTGGACGGCCCCTACGAGCAGTACTTC
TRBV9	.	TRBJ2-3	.	CASSVGPRDTDTQYF	TGTGCCAGCAGCGTCGGCCCGCGTGACACAGATACGCAGTATTTT
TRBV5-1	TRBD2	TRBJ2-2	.	CASSLGLAGNTGELFF	TGCGCCAGCAGCTTGGGACTAGCGGGAAACACCGGGGAGCTGTTTTTT
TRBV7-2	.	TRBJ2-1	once	CASSARFWEQFF	TGTGCCAGCAGCGCCCGCTTTTGGGAGCAGTTCTTC
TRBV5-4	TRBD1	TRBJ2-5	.	CAAQGQGAGETQYF	TGTGCCGCGCAAGGACAGGGGGCGGGAGAGACCCAGTACTTC
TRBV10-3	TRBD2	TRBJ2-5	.	CAIRGSGALRETQYF	TGTGCCATCAGGGGTAGCGGGGCCTTACGGGAGACCCAGTACTTC
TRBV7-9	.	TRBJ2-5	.	CASSLGLLGETQYF	TGTGCCAGCAGCTTAGGACTATTGGGGGAGACCCAGTACTTC
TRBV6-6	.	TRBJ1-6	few	CASSYEGDSPLHF	TGTGCCAGCAGTTACGAAGGGGATTCACCCCTCCACTTT
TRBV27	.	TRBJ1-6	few	CASSPTPTGSYNSPLHF	TGTGCCAGCAGTCCAACCCCGACGGGCTCCTATAATTCACCCCTCCACTTT
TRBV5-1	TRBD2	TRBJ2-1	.	CASSFFAGDNNEQFF	TGCGCCAGCAGCTTTTTTGCGGGAGATAACAATGAGCAGTTCTTC
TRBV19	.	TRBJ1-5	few	CASSDREVGNQPQHF	TGTGCCAGTAGCGACCGGGAGGTTGGCAATCAGCCCCAGCATTTT
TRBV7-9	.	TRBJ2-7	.	CASSTTDYEQYF	TGTGCCAGCAGCACAACAGACTACGAGCAGTACTTC
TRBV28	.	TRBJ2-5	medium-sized	CASSLKSGQETQYF	TGTGCCAGCAGTTTAAAAAGCGGGCAAGAGACCCAGTACTTC
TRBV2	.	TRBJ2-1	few	CASTSRESQNNEQFF	TGTGCCAGCACTAGCCGGGAAAGCCAAAACAATGAGCAGTTCTTC
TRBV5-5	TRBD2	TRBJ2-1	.	CASSPSSGRGNEQFF	TGTGCCAGCAGCCCCTCTAGCGGGAGGGGCAATGAGCAGTTCTTC
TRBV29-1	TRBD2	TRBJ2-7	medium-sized	CSVRGTSGYEQYF	TGCAGCGTCCGGGGGACTAGCGGCTACGAGCAGTACTTC
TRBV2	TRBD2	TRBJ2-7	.	CASRLAGEDEQYF	TGTGCCAGCAGACTAGCGGGAGAAGACGAGCAGTACTTC
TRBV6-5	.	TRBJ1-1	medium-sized	CASSHGGGRRTEAFF	TGTGCCAGCAGTCACGGTGGGGGGCGAAGGACTGAAGCTTTCTTT
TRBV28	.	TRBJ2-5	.	CASSLTEDQETQYF	TGTGCCAGCAGTCTGACTGAGGACCAAGAGACCCAGTACTTC